The 29 T cell receptor beta chains below all came from one sample that was sequenced in a study of blood T cell repertoires in COVID-19. The assay was immunoSEQ multiplex PCR, and TCRdb's table has in-frame clones only and misses some. The sample lists about 220,000 clones, 82% occurring once. Sequenced material: peripheral blood. The source of these receptors is an elderly woman with acute or convalescent COVID-19.

This rearrangement joins TRBV28 to TRBJ1-1, with D possibly matching TRBD1 (5 bases). The CDR3 runs 12 residues. The V and J ends lost 2 bases and 8 bases respectively, with 9 bases between them. Germline CDR1 reads MDHEN; CDR2 reads SYDVKM. The CDR3 spells CASSLQQGEAFF. The CDR3 DNA reads TGTGCCAGCAGTTTACAGCAGGGAGAAGCTTTCTTT.

CDR3 DNA: TGTGCCAGCAGTCCTCCAGGGGGCTGGGCGCTGTTTTTT. Its protein is CASSPPGGWALFF. The rearrangement links TRBV28 to TRBJ2-2; 8 positions match TRBD1. Trimming removed 5 bases from V and 13 bases from J; junction bases left unmatched: 9. Per the germline V gene, CDR1 is MDHEN and CDR2 is SYDVKM. There are 13 residues in the CDR3.

The V gene is TRBV5-6, the J gene TRBJ2-5; 7 bases are a match to TRBD2. Germline trimming cut 4 bases from V and 5 bases from J; bases unmatched to any gene: 17. The V gene's germline CDR1 is SGHDT and CDR2 YYEEEE. There are 17 residues in the CDR3. DNA of the CDR3: TGTGCCAGCAGCCCGGCGGGTAGCGGGCGACCTCGGGAGACCCAGTACTTC. Its protein is CASSPAGSGRPRETQYF.

The chain employs TRBV3-1 (or the pseudogene TRBV3-2) and TRBJ2-7; TRBD1 is a possible D gene (6 bases). Trimming pared 6 bases from V and 5 bases from J, leaving 11 bases between. This CDR3 region has 12 residues. Germline loops: CDR1 LGHDT, CDR2 YNNKEL (reference sequence). The CDR3 loop reads CASRATGNEQYF. The CDR3 DNA sequence: TGTGCCAGCAGAGCTACAGGGAACGAGCAGTACTTC.

The chain is built from TRBV5-5 and TRBJ1-2; D is uncertain. CDR3 size: 15 residues. Trimming cost V 0 bases and J 3 bases, with 12 bases left between them. Germline V gene data show CDR1 as SGHKS and CDR2 as YYEKEE (reference sequence). The CDR3, as DNA: TGTGCCAGCAGCTTGGGGGCCCCTCCCGACTATGGCTACACCTTC. Amino acid sequence: CASSLGAPPDYGYTF. The full variable domain, its missing parts supplied by reference TRBV5-5 and TRBJ1-2, is DAGVTQSPTHLIKTRGQQVTLRCSPISGHKSVSWYQQVLGQGPQFIFQYYEKEERGRGNFPDRFSARQFPNYSSELNVNALLLGDSALYLCASSLGAPPDYGYTFGSGTRLTVV.

This clone was seen only a few times. Within the sample, other DNA sequences also encode this same CDR3. This chain connects TRBV12-3 or TRBV12-4 to TRBJ2-5; D remains ambiguous. This CDR3 comprises 11 residues. V shed 2 bases and J shed 4 bases, with 2 bases lying between them. CDR3 residues: CASSLRETQYF. CDR3 nucleotides: TGTGCCAGCAGTTTACGAGAGACCCAGTACTTC.

The V call is TRBV3-1 (or the pseudogene TRBV3-2), the J call TRBJ1-1, with D possibly TRBD1 on 6 matching bases. The V gene's germline CDR1 is LGHDT and CDR2 YNNKEL (reference sequence). Trimming left V 6 bases short and J 1 base short, with 15 bases between. The CDR3 runs 15 residues. DNA for the CDR3: TGTGCCAGCAGGCTACAGGGATCTTCGAACACTGAAGCTTTCTTT. Its protein is CASRLQGSSNTEAFF.

In its sample, this clone was seen a few times. This sequence joins TRBV5-6 and TRBJ2-2, with 7 positions matching TRBD1. Per the germline V gene, CDR1 is SGHDT and CDR2 is YYEEEE. This CDR3 is built from 14 residues. With 4 bases clipped from V and 4 bases from J, the junction kept 4 bases outside the gene matches. The CDR3 region has the DNA TGTGCCAGCAGCCGACAGGGTGGCACCGGGGAGCTGTTTTTT. Translation gives CASSRQGGTGELFF.

In DNA form, the CDR3 reads TGTGCCAGCAGCTTGCGGGGGGCTCCTATTTATGGCTACACCTTC. Its translation is CASSLRGAPIYGYTF. V usage is TRBV5-6 and J usage is TRBJ1-2; D might be TRBD1 (6 bases). The CDR3 sequence is 15 residues long. V dropped 1 base and J dropped 5 bases, with 15 bases sitting between them. Per the germline V gene, CDR1 is SGHDT and CDR2 is YYEEEE.

This chain uses TRBV5-1 with TRBJ2-7; TRBD2 matches 8 bases. The CDR3 is 15 amino acids. The junction had 11 bases not matched to a gene; V was cut back by 4 bases and J by 5 bases. CDR1 SGHRS and CDR2 YFSETQ come from the germline V gene. For the CDR3, the DNA is TGCGCCAGCAGCGAATCCGGGGGGGCCCCCCACGAGCAGTACTTC. It codes for CASSESGGAPHEQYF.

The rearrangement uses TRBV10-1 and TRBJ1-4; TRBD1 agrees at 9 bases. The germline V gene encodes CDR1 WNHNN and CDR2 SYGVQD (reference sequence). There are 13 residues in the CDR3. Losses at the gene ends were 9 bases for V and 8 bases for J; bases not matched to a gene: 7. CDR3 sequence (DNA): TGCGCCAGAGAGGGACAGGGAAACGAAAAACTGTTTTTT. Protein product: CAREGQGNEKLFF.

The chain carries TRBV5-1 and TRBJ1-2; 7 bases match TRBD1. Per germline, CDR1 SGHRS and CDR2 YFSETQ. This CDR3 comprises 13 residues. The J segment lost 4 bases and the V segment lost 4 bases, leaving 4 bases of the junction unmatched. CDR3 sequence: CASSPGTAYGYTF. The CDR3 region has the DNA TGCGCCAGCAGCCCCGGGACAGCCTATGGCTACACCTTC. Full variable domain (remainder filled in from reference TRBV5-1 and TRBJ1-2): KAGVTQTPRYLIKTRGQQVTLSCSPISGHRSVSWYQQTPGQGLQFLFEYFSETQRNKGNFPGRFSGRQFSNSRSEMNVSTLELGDSALYLCASSPGTAYGYTFGSGTRLTVV.

This chain uses TRBV5-5 with TRBJ1-5; D call uncertain. The CDR3 runs 13 residues. Trimming removed 5 bases from V and 3 bases from J, with 9 bases in between. Germline V CDR1 and CDR2: SGHKS, YYEKEE (reference sequence). CDR3 residues: CASSPRNNQPQHF. DNA for the CDR3: TGTGCCAGCAGTCCCAGGAACAATCAGCCCCAGCATTTT.

The V and J genes are TRBV7-3 and TRBJ2-7; perhaps TRBD1 as D (5 bases). CDR3 length equals 13 residues. Germline V gene data show CDR1 as SGHTA and CDR2 as FQGTGA. V was cut by 2 bases and J by 6 bases, with 11 bases left in between. The CDR3 nucleotides read TGTGCCAGCAGCTTAGGACATCAAGGCGAGCAGTACTTC. The encoded protein is CASSLGHQGEQYF.

The genes are TRBV6-4 and TRBJ2-1, with D maybe TRBD2 (6 bases). The germline V and J ends were trimmed by 9 bases and 0 bases, with 15 bases remaining between them. CDR1 is MRHNA, CDR2 SNTAGT, per germline. CDR3 length: 15 amino acids. The CDR3: CASREGAGSYNEQFF. The CDR3 DNA is TGTGCCAGTCGAGAAGGAGCGGGCTCCTACAATGAGCAGTTCTTC.

The chain joins TRBV7-2 to TRBJ1-4; 8 bases are a match to TRBD1. Looked up from germline, CDR1 is SGHTA and CDR2 is FQGNSA. The CDR3 length is 15 residues. V shed 5 bases, J shed 7 bases, and the junction held 9 bases outside the gene matches. This chain's CDR3 is CASSPKQGGGEKLFF. DNA of the CDR3: TGTGCCAGCAGCCCGAAACAGGGGGGAGGTGAAAAACTGTTTTTT.

The V gene is TRBV28, the J gene TRBJ1-5, with D possibly TRBD1 on 5 matching bases. CDR3 length: 16 amino acids. The germline V gene has CDR1 MDHEN and CDR2 SYDVKM. Trimming removed 8 bases from V and 0 bases from J, with 17 bases in between. CDR3 DNA sequence: TGTGCCAGCGGGTGGCCTGCGACAGTTAGCAATCAGCCCCAGCATTTT. As protein: CASGWPATVSNQPQHF.

This sequence joins TRBV6-2 or TRBV6-3 and TRBJ1-4, with D unresolved. Germline loops: CDR1 MNHEY, CDR2 SVGEGT. V gave up 5 bases and J gave up 4 bases, with 23 bases separating them. This CDR3 comprises 18 residues. In DNA, the CDR3 is TGTGCCAGCAGTCCATATGGGAGACCATCACGGCTTAATGAAAAACTGTTTTTT. The encoded protein is CASSPYGRPSRLNEKLFF.

The chain employs TRBV7-9 and TRBJ2-1; 7 bases line up with TRBD2. The V and J ends lost 6 bases and 5 bases, in that order; junction bases with no gene match: 13. This CDR3 has 16 amino acids. Germline V gene data show CDR1 as SEHNR and CDR2 as FQNEAQ (reference sequence). The CDR3 DNA is TGTGCCAGCAGTCCATTCGCCGGAGGGACTAACAATGAGCAGTTCTTC. Translation: CASSPFAGGTNNEQFF.

The rearrangement links TRBV5-5 to TRBJ2-7, with D perhaps TRBD1 (6 bases). The germline CDR1 and CDR2 sequences are SGHKS and YYEKEE (reference sequence). The CDR3 loop spans 14 amino acids. V was pared by 4 bases and J by 5 bases, with 16 bases between. This chain's CDR3 is CASSRGQLNDEQYF. CDR3 sequence (DNA): TGTGCCAGCAGCCGAGGACAGTTAAACGACGAGCAGTACTTC.

The chain is built from TRBV12-3 or TRBV12-4 and TRBJ1-1; D uncertain. Trimming left V 6 bases short and J 4 bases short, with 12 bases between. This CDR3 has 13 residues. CDR3 coding DNA: TGTGCCAGCAGCCGTGGGTCGGGCACTGAAGCTTTCTTT. The encoded protein is CASSRGSGTEAFF.

The CDR3, as DNA: TGTGCCAGCAGCTTACAGGGGGCGTTGAACACTGAAGCTTTCTTT. Amino acid sequence: CASSLQGALNTEAFF. The V and J genes are TRBV7-8 and TRBJ1-1, with 8 bases that match TRBD1. Losses at the gene ends were 2 bases for V and 0 bases for J; bases not matched to a gene: 2. This CDR3 has 15 amino acids. The germline V gene has CDR1 SGHVS and CDR2 FQNEAQ.

The chain recombines TRBV7-3 with TRBJ1-6; maybe TRBD1 (5 bases). Germline CDR1 and CDR2: SGHTA and FQGTGA. There are 15 residues in the CDR3. With 2 bases removed from V and 4 bases from J, the gap between germline ends came to 9 bases. The DNA of the CDR3 is TGTGCCAGCAGCTTATTTGACAGATATAATTCACCCCTCCACTTT. This translates into CASSLFDRYNSPLHF.

This clone has ten or more counts. V is TRBV9 and J is TRBJ2-2; D not certain. The CDR3 length is 13 residues. Deletions cut 4 bases from V and 5 bases from J, with 9 bases between. CDR1 and CDR2 (germline): SGDLS, YYNGEE. The CDR3 sequence: CASSPSITGELFF. DNA for the CDR3: TGTGCCAGCAGCCCGAGTATTACCGGGGAGCTGTTTTTT.

The gene calls are TRBV18 and TRBJ2-3; 7 positions agree with TRBD2. The V gene end was trimmed by 1 base and the J gene end by 1 base; junction bases not matched to a gene: 2. This CDR3 contains 15 residues. The germline V gene has CDR1 KGHSH and CDR2 LQKENI. The CDR3 DNA reads as TGTGCCAGCTCACCACAAAGCGGGGGCACAGATACGCAGTATTTT. Its translation: CASSPQSGGTDTQYF.

This clone has more than one count but fewer than ten. The chain links TRBV5-1 to TRBJ2-1; D gene uncertain. There are 12 residues in the CDR3. In germline, CDR1 is SGHRS, CDR2 YFSETQ. V was pared by 4 bases and J by 8 bases, with 10 bases between. The CDR3 DNA reads TGCGCCAGCAGCGATACTTTCCATGAGCAGTTCTTC. Protein product: CASSDTFHEQFF.

The rearrangement links TRBV7-2 to TRBJ1-6; TRBD1 agrees at 7 bases. Germline V gene data show CDR1 as SGHTA and CDR2 as FQGNSA. The V gene end was trimmed by 5 bases and the J gene end by 6 bases; junction bases not matched to a gene: 13. The CDR3 loop spans 17 amino acids. CDR3 amino acids: CASSLLGGSYGNSPLHF. The CDR3 coding sequence is TGTGCCAGCAGCCTATTAGGGGGCTCCTACGGTAATTCACCCCTCCACTTT.

The chain employs TRBV3-1 (or the pseudogene TRBV3-2) and TRBJ2-1, with unresolved D. V lost 2 bases, J lost 0 bases, and 5 bases lay in between. CDR1 and CDR2 (germline): LGHDT, YNNKEL (reference sequence). CDR3 length equals 14 residues. In nucleotides, the CDR3 is TGTGCCAGCAGCCAATCTAGCTCCTACAATGAGCAGTTCTTC. It specifies CASSQSSSYNEQFF.

This chain joins TRBV9 and TRBJ2-7; TRBD2 matches at 7 bases. The CDR3 runs to 18 residues. With V trimmed by 0 bases and J by 0 bases, 12 bases remained unmatched. In germline, CDR1 is SGDLS, CDR2 YYNGEE. The CDR3 reads CASSVAPLGGGSSYEQYF. The DNA of the CDR3 is TGTGCCAGCAGCGTAGCCCCTTTGGGCGGGGGATCCTCCTACGAGCAGTACTTC.